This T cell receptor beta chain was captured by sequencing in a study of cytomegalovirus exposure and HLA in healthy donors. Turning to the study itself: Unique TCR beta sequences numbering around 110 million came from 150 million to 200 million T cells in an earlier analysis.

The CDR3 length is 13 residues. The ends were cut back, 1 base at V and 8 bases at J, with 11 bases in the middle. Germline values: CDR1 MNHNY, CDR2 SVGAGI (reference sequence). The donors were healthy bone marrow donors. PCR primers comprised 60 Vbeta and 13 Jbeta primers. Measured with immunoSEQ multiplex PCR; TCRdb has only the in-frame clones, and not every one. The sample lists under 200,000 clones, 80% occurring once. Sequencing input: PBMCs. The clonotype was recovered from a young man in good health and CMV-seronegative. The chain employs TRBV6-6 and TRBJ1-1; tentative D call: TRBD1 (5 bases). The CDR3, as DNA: TGTGCCAGCAGTTACTGGGGCCGAGACGAAGCTTTCTTT. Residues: CASSYWGRDEAFF.